A single sample is the source of the 9 T cell receptor beta chains below, sequenced in a study of T cell responses to AZD1222 COVID-19 vaccine. TCRdb's copy holds only in-frame clones and misses some; the assay was immunoSEQ multiplex PCR. In the table there are approximately 150,000 clones, 70% to 90% of which are singletons. The sample in question was peripheral blood, obtained 28 days after the second AZD1222 dose. These receptors all come from an adult who received the AZD1222 COVID-19 vaccine.

The genes are TRBV27 and TRBJ2-1; 7 bases agree with TRBD1. The CDR3 contains 16 residues. Germline V gives CDR1 MNHEY, CDR2 SMNVEV (reference sequence). Trimming at V came to 8 bases and at J to 6 bases, leaving 16 bases not matched to a gene. The CDR3 coding sequence is TGTGCCAGCGGCCCTAGGAGGACAGGAAGGGCCAATGAGCAGTTCTTC. Translated: CASGPRRTGRANEQFF.

V is TRBV6-5 and J is TRBJ2-7, with D tentatively TRBD2 (5 bases). Trimming left V 6 bases short and J 0 bases short, with 9 bases between. The length of the CDR3 is 13 residues. Germline CDR1 is MNHEY and CDR2 is SVGAGI. CDR3 nucleotide sequence: TGTGCCAGCAGCAGAGGGTTCTCCTACGAGCAGTACTTC. Its translation: CASSRGFSYEQYF.

The chain links TRBV3-1 (or the pseudogene TRBV3-2) to TRBJ1-2, with no clear D. The CDR3 is 14 residues long. The germline gives CDR1 LGHDT, CDR2 YNNKEL (reference sequence). V lost 4 bases, J lost 2 bases, and 11 bases lay in between. As DNA, the CDR3 is TGTGCCAGCAGCCCTCGGGGAGGGAACTATGGCTACACCTTC. This sequence encodes CASSPRGGNYGYTF.

The rearrangement uses TRBV5-1 and TRBJ1-4, with 9 bases matching TRBD1. CDR1 is SGHRS, CDR2 YFSETQ, per germline. With 4 bases clipped from V and 4 bases from J, the junction kept 5 bases outside the gene matches. The CDR3 consists of 15 residues. This chain's CDR3 is CASSLQGAINEKLFF. The DNA of the CDR3 is TGCGCCAGCAGCCTACAGGGGGCGATTAATGAAAAACTGTTTTTT.

This clone appeared a few times. The chain carries TRBV11-2 and TRBJ1-1; D is possibly TRBD1 (5 bases). Germline assignment: CDR1 SGHAT and CDR2 FQNNGV. The CDR3 length is 15 residues. V lost 7 bases and J 1 base, leaving 16 bases between the germline ends. CDR3 DNA sequence: TGTGCCAGCATAGCGGCAGGGTCGGGGAACACTGAAGCTTTCTTT. Translating it yields CASIAAGSGNTEAFF. Full variable domain (outside the CDR3, taken from reference TRBV11-2 and TRBJ1-1): EAGVAQSPRYKIIEKRQSVAFWCNPISGHATLYWYQQILGQGPKLLIQFQNNGVVDDSQLPKDRFSAERLKGVDSTLKIQPAKLEDSAVYLCASIAAGSGNTEAFFGQGTRLTVV.

J is TRBJ1-5 and V is TRBV6-5; weak D call: TRBD1 (5 bases). This CDR3 has 15 residues. Germline CDR1 is MNHEY and CDR2 is SVGAGI. V lost 9 bases and J lost 0, with 15 bases in between. The CDR3 DNA follows: TGTGCCAGTGCGCGGGGGTCGTATAGCAATCAGCCCCAGCATTTT. It translates to CASARGSYSNQPQHF.

J is TRBJ1-6 and V is TRBV20-1, with D tentatively TRBD1 (5 bases). Germline V gene sequence: CDR1 DFQATT, CDR2 SNEGSKA (reference sequence). This CDR3 is 11 amino acids long. V was clipped by 1 base and J by 18 bases, with 13 bases between them. The CDR3 region has the DNA TGCAGTGCTAGAGTCCTGGGGGGGGGCCACTTT. Protein product: CSARVLGGGHF.

The rearrangement links TRBV11-2 to TRBJ2-1; unclear D gene. Germline CDR1 is SGHAT and CDR2 is FQNNGV. This CDR3 spans 14 amino acids. The V end was cut by 4 bases, the J end by 0 bases, with 7 bases between. Here the CDR3 reads CASSSPTSYNEQFF. The CDR3 bases are TGTGCCAGCAGCTCCCCCACCTCCTACAATGAGCAGTTCTTC.

The rearrangement joins TRBV7-2 to TRBJ2-1; 11 nucleotides match TRBD2. This CDR3 region has 15 residues. V was clipped by 3 bases and J by 4 bases; unmatched bases: 2. Germline CDR1 and CDR2: SGHTA and FQGNSA. CDR3 residues: CASSFGLAGYNEQFF. Written as DNA, the CDR3 is TGTGCCAGCAGCTTCGGACTAGCGGGTTACAATGAGCAGTTCTTC.